The 20 T cell receptor beta chains below all came from one sample that was sequenced in a study of CD8 T cells in Susac syndrome. Reverse transcription of about 0.5 to 1 ug RNA used random hexamers. TCRdb processed the immunoSEQ multiplex PCR reads anew with MiXCR; each CDR3 protein has one entry. The table includes some 130,000 distinct CDR3 sequences, roughly 94% detected once. Sequenced sample: CD8+ T cells from PBMCs. These receptors were obtained from a human donor with Susac syndrome.

The genes are TRBV9 and TRBJ1-1; D gene unclear. Germline V lookup: CDR1 SGDLS, CDR2 YYNGEE. The CDR3 runs 12 residues. V lost 0 bases, J lost 6 bases, and 6 bases lay in between. CDR3 sequence: CASSVDPSEAFF. The CDR3, as DNA: TGTGCCAGCAGCGTAGATCCTTCTGAAGCTTTCTTT.

V usage is TRBV27 and J usage is TRBJ2-3; D remains unclear. V was shortened by 0 bases and J by 6 bases, with 10 bases between the two germline ends. Germline V gene sequence: CDR1 MNHEY, CDR2 SMNVEV (reference sequence). This CDR3 contains 14 residues. The CDR3 coding sequence is TGTGCCAGCAGTTTATCTGAATATTGGGATACGCAGTATTTT. This translates into CASSLSEYWDTQYF.

The chain recombines TRBV4-2 with TRBJ1-2; D not resolved. Germline values: CDR1 LGHNA, CDR2 YNFKEQ. Deletions cut 4 bases from V and 2 bases from J, with 14 bases between. The CDR3 runs 15 residues. This chain's CDR3 is CASSPKGEGNYGYTF. The CDR3 bases are TGTGCCAGCAGCCCCAAGGGAGAGGGAAACTATGGCTACACCTTC.

The chain couples TRBV15 to TRBJ2-1; D is undetermined. The CDR3 totals 12 residues. Trimming removed 0 bases from V and 8 bases from J, with 5 bases in between. CDR1 and CDR2 from the germline V gene are LNHNV and YYDKDF (reference sequence). The CDR3 loop reads CATSRDGYEQFF. DNA of the CDR3: TGTGCCACCAGCAGAGATGGGTATGAGCAGTTCTTC.

The chain is built from TRBV5-4 and TRBJ1-2; D is possibly TRBD1 (5 bases). V shed 3 bases and J shed 6 bases, with 18 bases lying between them. Looked up from germline, CDR1 is SGHNT and CDR2 is YYREEE (reference sequence). The CDR3 consists of 15 residues. The CDR3 is CASSSPGPGLDGYTF. As DNA, the CDR3 is TGTGCCAGCAGCTCCCCGGGGCCAGGGTTGGATGGCTACACCTTC.

CDR3 DNA: TGCAGCGTTGACACCCGAGACCCCTTAAACTATGGCTACACCTTC. Protein product: CSVDTRDPLNYGYTF. This chain connects TRBV29-1 to TRBJ1-2; D not resolved. The CDR3 sequence is 15 residues long. The germline V gene encodes CDR1 SQVTM and CDR2 ANQGSEA. Trimming took off 3 bases at V and 2 bases at J, with 16 bases between the two ends.

The chain joins TRBV6-2 or TRBV6-3 to TRBJ2-4; the D gene could be TRBD1 or TRBD2 (5 bases each). This CDR3 is 18 amino acids long. CDR1 and CDR2 (germline): MNHEY, SVGEGT. Trimming cost V 0 bases and J 1 base, with 16 bases left between them. The CDR3 nucleotides are TGTGCCAGCAGTTACTCGATTCCGGGGCTAGGGGCCAAAAACATTCAGTACTTC. This translates into CASSYSIPGLGAKNIQYF.

This rearrangement joins TRBV7-9 to TRBJ2-1, with D hard to call. Germline V CDR1 and CDR2: SEHNR, FQNEAQ (reference sequence). The V end lost 7 bases, the J end lost 0 bases, and 22 bases lay between the germline ends. The CDR3 runs to 18 residues. The CDR3 region is CASIVGSTLASSYNEQFF. DNA of the CDR3: TGTGCCAGCATTGTGGGATCAACTTTGGCAAGCTCCTACAATGAGCAGTTCTTC.

The chain uses TRBV6-2 or TRBV6-3 and TRBJ2-1; tentative D call: TRBD1 (5 bases). This CDR3 spans 16 amino acids. V was trimmed by 6 bases and J by 8 bases, leaving 23 bases between them. Germline values: CDR1 MNHEY, CDR2 SVGEGT. CDR3 sequence reads: CASRDTGEPNYDEQFF. For the CDR3, the DNA is TGTGCCAGCAGGGATACAGGAGAACCTAATTACGATGAGCAGTTCTTC.

The chain combines TRBV5-6 with TRBJ2-7; TRBD1 aligns across 8 bases. Germline V gene data show CDR1 as SGHDT and CDR2 as YYEEEE. The CDR3 length is 14 residues. The V segment lost 2 bases and the J segment 1 base; nucleotides outside the gene matches: 2. CDR3 sequence: CASSFGTGSYEQYF. The CDR3 nucleotides read TGTGCCAGCAGCTTCGGGACAGGTTCCTACGAGCAGTACTTC.

The chain joins TRBV2 to TRBJ2-5, with D unclear. There are 14 residues in the CDR3. Trimming removed 1 base at V and 1 base at J, with 7 bases between. Germline loops: CDR1 SNHLY, CDR2 FYNNEI. CDR3 protein: CASSEEFSQETQYF. The CDR3 nucleotides read TGTGCCAGCAGTGAAGAGTTTTCCCAAGAGACCCAGTACTTC.

The V call is TRBV5-4, the J call TRBJ2-3; D might be TRBD1 or TRBD2, each matching 5 bases. CDR3 length equals 17 residues. Germline V gene lookup returns CDR1 SGHNT and CDR2 YYREEE (reference sequence). V lost 0 bases to trimming and J lost 2 bases, with 16 bases between them. The CDR3, as DNA: TGTGCCAGCAGCTTGGGACCCGGGGCGGTATACACAGATACGCAGTATTTT. The encoded protein is CASSLGPGAVYTDTQYF.

V and J are TRBV4-1 and TRBJ1-2; 8 bases align to TRBD1. CDR1 is MGHRA, CDR2 YSYEKL, per germline. This CDR3 is 19 amino acids long. Trimming took 0 bases from V and 7 from J; bases not matched to a gene: 19. This CDR3 is CASSQEGWRDRWTRGGYTF. The DNA of the CDR3 is TGCGCCAGCAGCCAAGAGGGTTGGCGGGACAGGTGGACTCGGGGTGGCTACACCTTC.

The chain uses TRBV3-1 and TRBJ2-7, with D perhaps TRBD1 (6 bases). CDR3 size: 16 residues. Germline V CDR1 and CDR2: LGHDT, YNNKEL (reference sequence). The ends were cut back, 0 bases at V and 2 bases at J, with 14 bases in the middle. CDR3 sequence (DNA): TGTGCCAGCAGCCAAGAGGACCGGGACACTCCCTACGAGCAGTACTTC. Its translation is CASSQEDRDTPYEQYF.

J is TRBJ2-1 and V is TRBV6-6; 11 nucleotides agree with TRBD2. CDR3 length: 14 amino acids. The germline V gene encodes CDR1 MNHNY and CDR2 SVGAGI (reference sequence). The V gene end was trimmed by 5 bases and the J gene end by 5 bases; junction bases not matched to a gene: 2. The chain's CDR3 is CASSGTSGNNEQFF. The CDR3 coding sequence is TGTGCCAGCAGTGGGACTAGCGGAAACAATGAGCAGTTCTTC.

The rearrangement links TRBV7-8 to TRBJ1-1; D is ambiguous. V lost 0 bases to trimming and J lost 1 base, with 6 bases between them. Germline V gene data show CDR1 as SGHVS and CDR2 as FQNEAQ. This CDR3 region has 14 residues. For the CDR3, the DNA is TGTGCCAGCAGCTTAGCGATAGAGAACACTGAAGCTTTCTTT. This translates into CASSLAIENTEAFF.

About this clonotype: The junction departs from the called germline gene at one end, perhaps through a read error. This rearrangement joins TRBV3-1 to TRBJ2-5, with TRBD2 matching over 14 bases. Germline assignment: CDR1 LGHDT and CDR2 YNNKEL (reference sequence). This CDR3 region has 18 residues. CDR3 nucleotides: TGTGCCAGCAGTCAAGGTGGGACTAGCGGGAGAGGCCAAGAGACCCAGTACTTC. Its translation is CASSQGGTSGRGQETQYF.

This rearrangement joins TRBV28 to TRBJ2-2; no firm D call. Germline V gene sequence: CDR1 MDHEN, CDR2 SYDVKM. The CDR3 consists of 13 residues. Trimming shortened V by 3 bases and J by 8 bases, and 10 bases separated the two germline ends. Written as DNA, the CDR3 is TGTGCCAGCAGTTTGACGTCTGGAGGGGAGCTGTTTTTT. Translation: CASSLTSGGELFF.

The rearrangement links TRBV13 to TRBJ2-7, with a tentative D call TRBD2 (7 bases). CDR1 is PRHDT, CDR2 FYEKMQ, per germline (reference sequence). The CDR3 runs to 15 residues. V was pared by 5 bases and J by 4 bases, with 18 bases between. CDR3 amino acids: CASSVRGGGPYEQYF. CDR3 bases: TGTGCCAGCAGCGTTAGGGGAGGGGGGCCTTACGAGCAGTACTTC.

This clonotype was found once. The rearrangement joins TRBV7-8 to TRBJ2-5; D is ambiguous. The V and J ends lost 5 bases and 3 bases respectively, with 10 bases between them. The CDR3 has 13 amino acids. The germline V gene has CDR1 SGHVS and CDR2 FQNEAQ. The CDR3: CASSPPEEETQYF. CDR3 sequence (DNA): TGTGCCAGCAGCCCCCCAGAAGAAGAGACCCAGTACTTC.